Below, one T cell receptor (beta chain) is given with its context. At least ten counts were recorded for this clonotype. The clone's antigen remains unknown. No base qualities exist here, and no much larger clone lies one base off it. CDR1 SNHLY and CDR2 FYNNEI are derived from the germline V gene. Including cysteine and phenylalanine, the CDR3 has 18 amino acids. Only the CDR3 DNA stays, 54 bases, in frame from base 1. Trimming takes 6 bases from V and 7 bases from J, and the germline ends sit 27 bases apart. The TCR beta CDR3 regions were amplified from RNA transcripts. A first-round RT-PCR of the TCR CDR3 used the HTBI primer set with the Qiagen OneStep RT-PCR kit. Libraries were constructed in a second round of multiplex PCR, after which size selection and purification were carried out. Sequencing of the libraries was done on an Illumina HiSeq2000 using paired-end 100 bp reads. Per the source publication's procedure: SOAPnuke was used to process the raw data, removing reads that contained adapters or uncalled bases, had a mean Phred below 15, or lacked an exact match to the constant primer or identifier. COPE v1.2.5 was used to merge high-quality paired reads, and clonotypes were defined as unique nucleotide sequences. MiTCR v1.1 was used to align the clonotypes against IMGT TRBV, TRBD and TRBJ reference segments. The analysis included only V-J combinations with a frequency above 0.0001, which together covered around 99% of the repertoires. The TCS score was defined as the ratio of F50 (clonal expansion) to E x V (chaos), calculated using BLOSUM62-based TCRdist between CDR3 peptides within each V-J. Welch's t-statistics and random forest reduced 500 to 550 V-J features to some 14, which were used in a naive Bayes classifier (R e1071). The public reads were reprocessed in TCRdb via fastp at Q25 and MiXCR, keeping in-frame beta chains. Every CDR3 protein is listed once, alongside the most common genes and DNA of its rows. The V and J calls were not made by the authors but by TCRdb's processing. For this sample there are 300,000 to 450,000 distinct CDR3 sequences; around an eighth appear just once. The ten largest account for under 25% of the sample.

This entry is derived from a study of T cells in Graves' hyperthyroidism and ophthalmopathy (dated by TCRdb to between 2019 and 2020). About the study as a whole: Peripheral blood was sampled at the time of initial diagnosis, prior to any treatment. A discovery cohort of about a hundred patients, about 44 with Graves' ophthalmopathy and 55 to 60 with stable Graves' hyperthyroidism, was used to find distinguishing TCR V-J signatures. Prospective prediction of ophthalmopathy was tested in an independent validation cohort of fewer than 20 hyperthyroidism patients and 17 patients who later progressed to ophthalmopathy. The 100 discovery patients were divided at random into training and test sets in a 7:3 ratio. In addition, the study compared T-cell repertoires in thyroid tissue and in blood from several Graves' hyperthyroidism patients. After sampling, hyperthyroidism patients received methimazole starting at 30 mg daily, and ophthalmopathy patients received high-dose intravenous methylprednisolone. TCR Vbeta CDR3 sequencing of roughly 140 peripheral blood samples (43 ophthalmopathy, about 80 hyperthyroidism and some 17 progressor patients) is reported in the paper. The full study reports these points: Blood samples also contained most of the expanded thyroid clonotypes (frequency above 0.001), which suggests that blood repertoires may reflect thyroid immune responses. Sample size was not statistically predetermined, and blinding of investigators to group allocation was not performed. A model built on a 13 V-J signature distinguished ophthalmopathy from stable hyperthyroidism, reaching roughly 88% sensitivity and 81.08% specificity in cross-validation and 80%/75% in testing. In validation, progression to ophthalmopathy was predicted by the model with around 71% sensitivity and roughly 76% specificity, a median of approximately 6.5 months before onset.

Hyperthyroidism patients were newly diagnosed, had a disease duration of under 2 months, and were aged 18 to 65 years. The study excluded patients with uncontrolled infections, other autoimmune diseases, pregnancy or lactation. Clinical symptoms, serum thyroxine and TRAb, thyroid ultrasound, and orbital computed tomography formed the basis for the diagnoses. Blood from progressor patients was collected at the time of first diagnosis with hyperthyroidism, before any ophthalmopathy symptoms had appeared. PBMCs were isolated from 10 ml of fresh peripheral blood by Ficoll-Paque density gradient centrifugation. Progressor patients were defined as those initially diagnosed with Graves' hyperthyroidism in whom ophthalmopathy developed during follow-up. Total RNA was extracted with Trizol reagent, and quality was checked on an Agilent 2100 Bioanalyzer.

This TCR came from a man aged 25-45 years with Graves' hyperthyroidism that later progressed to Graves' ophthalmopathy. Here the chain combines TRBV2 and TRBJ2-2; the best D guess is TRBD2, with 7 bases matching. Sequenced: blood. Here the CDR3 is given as CASSPWGLRVGGGGELFF. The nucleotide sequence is TGTGCCAGCAGCCCATGGGGACTACGAGTGGGGGGCGGCGGGGAGCTGTTTTTT.